This paragraph reports one T cell receptor beta chain. Its antigen is unknown. Donors likely had unrecorded immune exposures despite being nominally healthy when sampled. The PCR was carried out with 60 Vbeta primers and 13 Jbeta primers. Some clones are missing from TCRdb's copy, which holds only in-frame ones; the method was immunoSEQ multiplex PCR. This table holds 90,000 to 120,000 clones, about 70% found once. CDR3 size: 15 residues. Germline loops: CDR1 SGHNT, CDR2 YYREEE (reference sequence). Trimming pared 0 bases from V and 7 bases from J, leaving 13 bases between. These data belong to a study of cytomegalovirus exposure and HLA in healthy donors. General observations from the study: Relative to equally common others, HLA-associated TCR beta chains showed greater clonal expansion in a later analysis. Researchers reported that a few CMV-associated chains were confirmed in vitro as CMV antigen-specific. As a later analysis showed, a missense DCLRE1C variant was linked to trimming of TCR beta V- and J-genes.

The sequence was collected from a woman aged 18-30 years in good health and CMV-seropositive. The chain joins TRBV5-4 to TRBJ1-4; D gene uncertain. Source material: PBMCs. CDR3 in DNA: TGTGCCAGCAGCTTGGTTCCGGGAGTAACTGAAAAACTGTTTTTT. Its protein product is CASSLVPGVTEKLFF. The full variable domain, its missing parts supplied by reference TRBV5-4 and TRBJ1-4, is ETGVTQSPTHLIKTRGQQVTLRCSSQSGHNTVSWYQQALGQGPQFIFQYYREEENGRGNFPPRFSGLQFPNYSSELNVNALELDDSALYLCASSLVPGVTEKLFFGSGTQLSVL.